This TCR beta chain originates from a study of T cell responses to AZD1222 COVID-19 vaccine. General study results and limits: No repertoire was sampled before or during the peak T cell response, only after it. Females made up more of the donors, who were largely white British, and clonal diversity may have come out too low. Nearly half of spike-specific TCRs reportedly target unmutated variant regions.

In regard to this clone: Its target is unknown.

The CDR3 runs to 16 residues. The V and J ends lost 1 base and 5 bases, in that order; junction bases with no gene match: 8. Germline V gene sequence: CDR1 MNHNS, CDR2 SASEGT. The method was immunoSEQ multiplex PCR; TCRdb's version includes in-frame clones alone and lacks a portion of them. The sample carries about 130,000 clones, more than 75% recorded once. V usage is TRBV6-1 and J usage is TRBJ2-5; TRBD2 matches at 9 bases. This clonotype originated in an adult in good health. The source was peripheral blood, collected on day 0 of AZD1222 vaccination. The CDR3 bases are TGTGCCAGCAGTGAAGGAGTGCTAGCGGGGACTGAGACCCAGTACTTC. The encoded protein is CASSEGVLAGTETQYF.